This T cell receptor (beta chain) was sequenced for a study of early stage breast cancer tumors. The protocol was immunoSEQ multiplex PCR, while the TCRdb copy is restricted to in-frame clones and leaves out a portion. The sample comprises roughly 53,000 clones, around nine tenths of which are singletons, and more than 4% rests with the top ten. Sequencing used blood. The receptor was derived from a person aged 65-85 years with breast cancer.

The CDR3 DNA sequence: TGTGCCAGCACCTCCAGGGGACTAGCGGGAGGTAATGAGCAGTTCTTC. This translates into CASTSRGLAGGNEQFF. The V call is TRBV28, the J call TRBJ2-1; TRBD2 aligns across 15 bases. Per germline, CDR1 MDHEN and CDR2 SYDVKM. The CDR3 length is 16 residues. The V gene end was trimmed by 7 bases and the J gene end by 7 bases; junction bases not matched to a gene: 8.